These T cell receptor beta chains were read from a single sample in a study of T cells in Graves' hyperthyroidism and ophthalmopathy. Each CDR3 protein is one row after TCRdb ran MiXCR on the multiplex PCR reads. The sample contains around 350,000 distinct CDR3 sequences, approximately 16% of which appear only once. Sequencing input: blood. The receptors derive from an older woman with Graves' ophthalmopathy. The CDR3 runs from the conserved cysteine through the conserved F or W. The D gene is left open where the match is weak. Size values are once, few and many counts, or a class for expanded clones, and some rows have none.

v_gene	j_gene	abundance	d_gene	CDR3aa	CDR3nt
TRBV6-2/TRBV6-3	TRBJ2-1	many	TRBD2	CASTKLAGGSYNEQFF	TGTGCCAGCACAAAGCTAGCGGGAGGCTCCTACAATGAGCAGTTCTTC
TRBV5-5	TRBJ2-5	.	TRBD1	CASSRDRGIQTQYF	TGTGCCAGCAGCCGGGACAGGGGGATCCAGACCCAGTACTTC
TRBV29-1	TRBJ2-2	few	.	CSVEGAGELFF	TGCAGCGTTGAAGGAGCCGGGGAGCTGTTTTTT
TRBV24-1	TRBJ2-5	.	TRBD1	CATSNPTGPAQETQYF	TGTGCCACCAGTAACCCGACAGGGCCGGCACAAGAGACCCAGTACTTC
TRBV19	TRBJ1-6	.	.	CASSPGPTPPLHF	TGTGCCAGTAGTCCCGGGCCGACCCCACCCCTCCACTTT
TRBV6-5	TRBJ2-7	few	.	CASSYRPGRPYEQYF	TGTGCCAGCAGTTACCGTCCCGGGAGACCCTACGAGCAGTACTTC
TRBV25-1	TRBJ1-1	.	.	CASSETGGADTEAFF	TGTGCCAGCAGTGAAACGGGGGGCGCGGACACTGAAGCTTTCTTT
TRBV7-9	TRBJ2-7	.	TRBD1	CASSLAQGAFYEQYF	TGTGCCAGCAGCTTAGCCCAGGGGGCTTTCTACGAGCAGTACTTC
TRBV6-5	TRBJ2-5	many	.	CASSYSVARAQETQYF	TGTGCCAGCAGTTACTCTGTCGCGAGGGCCCAAGAGACCCAGTACTTC
TRBV7-2	TRBJ2-7	.	TRBD2	CASSVTSGNSCEQYF	TGTGCCAGCAGCGTGACTAGCGGGAACTCCTGCGAGCAGTACTTC
TRBV20-1	TRBJ2-4	many	.	CSARDNGRYQNIQYF	TGCAGTGCTAGAGATAACGGGCGGTACCAAAACATTCAGTACTTC
TRBV27	TRBJ2-2	.	TRBD1	CASSESGQGYTGELFF	TGTGCCAGCAGTGAGTCAGGACAGGGATACACCGGGGAGCTGTTTTTT
TRBV28	TRBJ2-5	many	TRBD2	CASSLQAGGQETQYF	TGTGCCAGCAGTTTGCAAGCGGGAGGACAAGAGACCCAGTACTTC
TRBV29-1	TRBJ2-5	.	.	CSVEEGPETQYF	TGCAGCGTTGAGGAGGGCCCAGAGACCCAGTACTTC
TRBV11-2	TRBJ2-7	many	.	CASSLWWKSYEQYF	TGTGCCAGCAGCTTATGGTGGAAATCCTACGAGCAGTACTTC
TRBV5-1	TRBJ2-2	many	.	CASTAGRGMANTGELFF	TGCGCCAGCACCGCGGGTAGGGGCATGGCGAACACCGGGGAGCTGTTTTTT
TRBV10-3	TRBJ1-1	many	TRBD1	CAITRDRGYEAFF	TGTGCCATCACCCGAGACAGGGGATACGAAGCTTTCTTT
TRBV13	TRBJ2-7	.	.	CASSVRGGAGEQYF	TGTGCCAGCAGCGTACGTGGGGGGGCGGGCGAGCAGTACTTC
TRBV10-3	TRBJ2-7	many	TRBD2	CAISARPGGPGEQYF	TGTGCCATCTCCGCCAGGCCGGGAGGGCCGGGTGAGCAGTACTTC
TRBV16	TRBJ2-1	.	.	CASSQVAGIDEQFF	TGTGCCAGCAGCCAAGTTGCGGGAATCGATGAGCAGTTCTTC
TRBV7-6	TRBJ1-6	.	TRBD1	CASSLTPPGRGNSPLHF	TGTGCCAGCAGCTTAACCCCCCCTGGCAGGGGGAATTCACCCCTCCACTTT
TRBV9	TRBJ2-2	.	TRBD2	CASSVRTSGDSNTGELFF	TGTGCCAGCAGCGTCCGGACTAGCGGGGATTCGAACACCGGGGAGCTGTTTTTT